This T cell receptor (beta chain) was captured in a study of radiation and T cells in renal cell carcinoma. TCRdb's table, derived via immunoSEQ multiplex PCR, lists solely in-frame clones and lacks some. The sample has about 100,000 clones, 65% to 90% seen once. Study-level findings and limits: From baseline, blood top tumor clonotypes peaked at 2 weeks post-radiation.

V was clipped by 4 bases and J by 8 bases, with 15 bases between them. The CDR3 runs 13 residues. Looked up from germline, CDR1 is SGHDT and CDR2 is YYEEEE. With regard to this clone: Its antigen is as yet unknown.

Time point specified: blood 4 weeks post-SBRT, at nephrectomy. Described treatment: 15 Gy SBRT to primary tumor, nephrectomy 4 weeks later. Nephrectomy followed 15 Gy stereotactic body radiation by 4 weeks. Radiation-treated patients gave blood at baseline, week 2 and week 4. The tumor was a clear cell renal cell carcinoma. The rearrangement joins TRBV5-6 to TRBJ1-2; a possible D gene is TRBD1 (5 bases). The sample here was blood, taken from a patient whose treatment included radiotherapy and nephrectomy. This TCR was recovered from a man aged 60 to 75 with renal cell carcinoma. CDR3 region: CASSLGPRMGYTF. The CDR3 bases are TGTGCCAGCAGCCTGGGGCCAAGAATGGGCTACACCTTC.